These T cell receptor beta chains were read from a single sample in a study of post-analysis software for immune sequencing data. TCRdb re-analysed the PCR reads in MiXCR, keeping a single row per CDR3 protein. The sample contains 150,000 to 200,000 distinct CDR3 sequences, around 34% of which appear only once. The material was blood, obtained after autologous hematopoietic stem cell transplantation. All receptors come from a girl between 10 and 17 years old with multiple sclerosis. Both conserved end residues are part of each CDR3. D genes are given only for firm matches. The size entry is marked missing in some rows and otherwise reads once, few, many or a size class.

J,size,D,V,length,CDR3,DNA
TRBJ2-1,NA,TRBD2,TRBV20-1,16,CSAPPSGRTSCNEQFF,TGCAGTGCACCCCCTAGCGGGAGGACATCCTGCAATGAGCAGTTCTTC
TRBJ1-2,NA,TRBD1,TRBV3-1,14,CASSQAQGARGYTF,TGTGCCAGCAGCCAAGCGCAGGGGGCGCGGGGCTACACCTTC
TRBJ2-6,NA,NA,TRBV4-1,18,CASSQQRGRSSGANVLTF,TGCGCCAGCAGCCAGCAACGGGGTAGGTCCTCTGGGGCCAACGTCCTGACTTTC
TRBJ2-3,NA,TRBD2,TRBV20-1,15,CSARETERDSVTQYF,TGCAGTGCTAGAGAGACGGAGCGGGATTCGGTTACGCAGTATTTT
TRBJ1-5,few,NA,TRBV6-2/TRBV6-3,14,CASSTGSHNQPQHF,TGTGCCAGCAGTACCGGGAGCCACAATCAGCCCCAGCATTTT
TRBJ1-5,many,NA,TRBV7-9,14,CASSTQALNQPQHF,TGTGCCAGCAGCACACAGGCTCTCAATCAGCCCCAGCATTTT
TRBJ1-1,NA,TRBD1,TRBV28,13,CASSRTDRAEAFF,TGTGCCAGCAGCCGTACGGACAGGGCTGAAGCTTTCTTT
TRBJ1-2,NA,NA,TRBV7-8,14,CASSLGPWGYGYTF,TGTGCCAGCAGCTTGGGGCCTTGGGGCTATGGCTACACCTTC
TRBJ2-1,few,TRBD2,TRBV5-1,14,CASSLDPSGNEQFF,TGCGCCAGCAGCTTGGACCCTAGCGGCAATGAGCAGTTCTTC
TRBJ2-1,few,TRBD2,TRBV29-1,13,CSVDVAGGNEQFF,TGCAGCGTTGATGTAGCGGGAGGGAATGAGCAGTTCTTC
TRBJ2-7,NA,NA,TRBV6-1,15,CASSEAGVRSYEQYF,TGTGCCAGCAGTGAAGCGGGGGTACGCTCCTACGAGCAGTACTTC
TRBJ2-7,NA,TRBD2,TRBV7-9,14,CASGTSGRLGEQYF,TGTGCCAGCGGCACTAGCGGGAGGCTCGGCGAGCAGTACTTC
TRBJ1-5,NA,TRBD1,TRBV24-1,15,CATSQQGAGNQPQHF,TGTGCCACCAGTCAACAGGGGGCAGGCAATCAGCCCCAGCATTTT
TRBJ2-7,NA,TRBD2,TRBV7-9,15,CASSIGLAETYEQYF,TGTGCCAGCAGCATCGGGCTAGCGGAAACATACGAGCAGTACTTC
TRBJ2-5,NA,NA,TRBV28,14,CASSLQGWEETQYF,TGTGCCAGCAGTCTCCAGGGGTGGGAAGAGACCCAGTACTTC
TRBJ1-6,NA,TRBD1,TRBV6-5,15,CASKAPGTGVSPLHF,TGTGCCAGCAAAGCCCCCGGGACAGGGGTTTCACCCCTCCACTTT
TRBJ2-7,NA,NA,TRBV5-1,15,CASSLGVVSSYEQYF,TGCGCCAGCAGCTTGGGTGTAGTGAGCTCCTACGAGCAGTACTTC
TRBJ2-7,few,NA,TRBV3-1,16,CASSQPLGRDFYEQYF,TGTGCCAGCAGCCAACCCCTGGGCAGGGACTTCTACGAGCAGTACTTC
TRBJ1-2,once,NA,TRBV12-3/TRBV12-4,16,CASSLRQGATYYGYTF,TGTGCCAGCAGTTTAAGGCAGGGAGCTACCTACTATGGCTACACCTTC
TRBJ2-7,NA,TRBD2,TRBV2,15,CASKEREAYSYEQYF,TGTGCCAGCAAAGAGCGGGAGGCTTACTCCTACGAGCAGTACTTC
TRBJ2-6,NA,TRBD1,TRBV7-4,17,CASSWWDRESGANVLTF,TGTGCCAGCAGCTGGTGGGACAGGGAGTCTGGGGCCAACGTCCTGACTTTC
TRBJ2-7,few,NA,TRBV20-1,15,CSAPRSGLANYEQYF,TGCAGTGCTCCACGCTCGGGACTGGCCAACTACGAGCAGTACTTC
TRBJ1-5,many,TRBD1,TRBV12-3/TRBV12-4,14,CASSPDRANQPQHF,TGTGCCAGCAGCCCAGACAGGGCTAATCAGCCCCAGCATTTT
TRBJ2-1,NA,NA,TRBV7-9,16,CASSLSGDLTYNEQFF,TGTGCCAGCAGCTTATCAGGGGACTTAACTTACAATGAGCAGTTCTTC
TRBJ2-7,NA,TRBD2,TRBV20-1,16,CSANSGSGSESYEQYF,TGCAGTGCCAACTCGGGGAGCGGGAGCGAATCCTACGAGCAGTACTTC
TRBJ2-7,NA,TRBD2,TRBV5-1,15,CASSPGTSGKTREYF,TGCGCCAGCAGCCCCGGAACTAGCGGGAAAACCCGGGAGTACTTC
TRBJ2-3,NA,NA,TRBV12-3/TRBV12-4,16,CASSLGTAVTMDTQYF,TGTGCCAGCAGTTTAGGGACGGCGGTTACAATGGATACGCAGTATTTT
TRBJ2-7,once,NA,TRBV4-1,16,CASSQDGIKSSYEQYF,TGCGCCAGCAGCCAAGATGGAATCAAGAGCTCCTACGAGCAGTACTTC
TRBJ2-7,NA,NA,TRBV7-2,12,CASSLARYEQYF,TGTGCCAGCAGCTTAGCGCGCTACGAGCAGTACTTC
TRBJ2-1,few,NA,TRBV7-3,13,CASSPNHDNEQFF,TGTGCCAGCAGCCCCAACCACGACAATGAGCAGTTCTTC
TRBJ1-1,NA,NA,TRBV5-1,14,CASSLTDGDTEAFF,TGCGCCAGCAGCTTGACGGACGGTGACACTGAAGCTTTCTTT
TRBJ1-1,few,TRBD1,TRBV20-1,16,CSAPPGTGIRSAEAFF,TGCAGTGCTCCCCCCGGGACAGGGATCCGGAGCGCTGAAGCTTTCTTT
TRBJ1-4,NA,NA,TRBV20-1,14,CSATGQATNEKLFF,TGCAGTGCGACCGGGCAAGCAACTAATGAAAAACTGTTTTTT
TRBJ2-7,NA,NA,TRBV6-5,11,CASRQGGEQYF,TGTGCCAGCCGGCAGGGCGGCGAGCAGTACTTC
TRBJ2-7,few,TRBD2,TRBV20-1,14,CSASKREVLYEQYF,TGCAGTGCTAGTAAGCGGGAGGTACTCTACGAGCAGTACTTC
TRBJ2-7,NA,NA,TRBV15,14,CATRPTGASYEQYF,TGTGCCACCAGACCGACAGGAGCCTCCTACGAGCAGTACTTC
TRBJ1-5,NA,NA,TRBV7-2,15,CASSLGGGYGQPQHF,TGTGCCAGCAGCTTAGGTGGGGGTTACGGACAGCCCCAGCATTTT
TRBJ2-1,few,NA,TRBV3-1,15,CASSQEVGSHNEQFF,TGTGCCAGCAGCCAAGAAGTAGGCAGCCACAATGAGCAGTTCTTC
TRBJ1-5,NA,NA,TRBV6-6,15,CASSYQGGSNQPQHF,TGTGCCAGCAGTTACCAGGGTGGCAGCAATCAGCCCCAGCATTTT
TRBJ2-1,few,TRBD2,TRBV11-2,19,CASSLVAGTSLLSYNEQFF,TGTGCCAGCAGCTTAGTTGCCGGGACTAGCCTTCTCTCCTACAATGAGCAGTTCTTC
TRBJ2-7,many,NA,TRBV20-1,14,CSAIGGRSSYEQYF,TGCAGTGCTATAGGGGGGCGTAGCTCCTACGAGCAGTACTTC
TRBJ1-5,NA,NA,TRBV2,15,CASSQSGNSNQPQHF,TGTGCCAGCAGCCAATCAGGGAATAGCAATCAGCCCCAGCATTTT
TRBJ2-6,few,NA,TRBV4-3,21,CASSLATRSRTFSSGANVLTF,TGCGCCAGCAGCCTGGCCACACGTTCTCGGACTTTCAGCTCTGGGGCCAACGTCCTGACTTTC
TRBJ2-7,few,NA,TRBV11-1,16,CASSPAQTMVVHEQYF,TGTGCCAGCAGCCCAGCCCAGACCATGGTCGTCCACGAGCAGTACTTC
TRBJ2-1,NA,TRBD1,TRBV24-1,12,CATSEPTGLQFF,TGTGCCACCAGTGAACCGACAGGGCTGCAGTTCTTC
TRBJ2-7,few,TRBD1,TRBV28,14,CASSRLTGGKEQYF,TGTGCCAGCAGTCGCTTGACAGGGGGCAAGGAGCAGTACTTC
TRBJ2-7,NA,NA,TRBV12-3/TRBV12-4,14,CASRTTAGASEQYF,TGTGCCAGCAGGACCACAGCAGGCGCCAGTGAGCAGTACTTC
TRBJ2-1,NA,TRBD2,TRBV12-3/TRBV12-4,16,CASSDLKPGLENEQFF,TGTGCCAGCAGCGACCTTAAACCGGGACTAGAGAATGAGCAGTTCTTC
TRBJ2-7,NA,TRBD2,TRBV4-3,15,CASSQVPGLYYEQYF,TGCGCCAGCAGCCAAGTACCGGGACTATACTACGAGCAGTACTTC
TRBJ2-3,few,NA,TRBV29-1,12,CSVAQGPDTQYF,TGCAGCGTTGCCCAGGGACCAGATACGCAGTATTTT
TRBJ2-7,few,TRBD1,TRBV9,16,CASSAYSGTGSHEQYF,TGTGCCAGCAGCGCATATTCCGGGACAGGGTCCCACGAGCAGTACTTC
TRBJ2-5,many,NA,TRBV27,15,CASSPSLGDGETQYF,TGTGCCAGCAGTCCCTCCCTGGGAGATGGAGAGACCCAGTACTTC
TRBJ2-7,few,NA,TRBV29-1,12,CSVEGAGYEQYF,TGCAGCGTTGAAGGCGCAGGTTACGAGCAGTACTTC
TRBJ1-1,NA,NA,TRBV5-1,14,CASSPATGTVGAFF,TGCGCCAGCAGCCCAGCCACCGGGACGGTAGGAGCTTTCTTT
TRBJ2-5,many,NA,TRBV20-1,15,CSARDPRERSETQYF,TGCAGTGCTAGAGATCCCAGGGAAAGGTCAGAGACCCAGTACTTC
TRBJ2-7,NA,NA,TRBV4-3,17,CASSQDLSRGSPYEQYF,TGCGCCAGCAGCCAAGATTTAAGCAGGGGTTCCCCCTACGAGCAGTACTTC
TRBJ1-1,NA,NA,TRBV2,13,CASWKNMNTEAFF,TGTGCCAGCTGGAAGAACATGAACACTGAAGCTTTCTTT
TRBJ1-1,medium-sized,NA,TRBV6-5,12,CASSYGGTEAFF,TGTGCCAGCAGTTACGGGGGAACTGAAGCTTTCTTT
TRBJ1-1,NA,TRBD1,TRBV12-3/TRBV12-4,13,CASSLYRGTEAFF,TGTGCCAGCAGTTTGTACAGGGGTACTGAAGCTTTCTTT